The 20 T cell receptor beta chains presented below share a single source sample, sequenced in a study of blood T cell repertoires in COVID-19. Assay: immunoSEQ multiplex PCR; the TCRdb copy retains only in-frame clones and omits some. The profile shows roughly 200,000 clones, roughly 83% of them singletons. Source material: peripheral blood. These receptors all come from a middle-aged woman with COVID-19, enrolled during active disease.

This clone was recorded a few times. V is TRBV20-1 and J is TRBJ1-1, with no clear D. The CDR3 has 11 amino acids. Germline V CDR1 and CDR2: DFQATT, SNEGSKA (reference sequence). This CDR3 reads CSFRGNTEAFF. Here the CDR3 DNA reads TGCAGCTTTCGGGGGAACACTGAAGCTTTCTTT.

The chain links TRBV18 to TRBJ2-1; TRBD2 matches at 9 bases. Trimming took 5 bases from V and 8 from J; bases not matched to a gene: 7. This CDR3 has 14 amino acids. CDR1 is KGHSH and CDR2 is LQKENI in the germline V gene. The CDR3 sequence: CASSLAGVGDEQFF. CDR3 coding DNA: TGTGCCAGCTCATTAGCGGGAGTCGGGGATGAGCAGTTCTTC. Filled out from reference TRBV18 and TRBJ2-1, the complete variable domain reads NAGVMQNPRHLVRRRGQEARLRCSPMKGHSHVYWYRQLPEEGLKFMVYLQKENIIDESGMPKERFSAEFPKEGPSILRIQQVVRGDSAAYFCASSLAGVGDEQFFGPGTRLTVL.

The rearrangement links TRBV10-1 to TRBJ2-1, with 12 positions matching TRBD2. The CDR3 runs 15 residues. From germline, CDR1 is WNHNN and CDR2 SYGVQD (reference sequence). The J segment lost 6 bases and the V segment lost 4 bases, leaving 4 bases of the junction unmatched. CDR3 region: CASSGGLAGANEQFF. For the CDR3, the DNA is TGCGCCAGCAGTGGGGGACTAGCGGGCGCCAATGAGCAGTTCTTC.

The chain is built from TRBV9 and TRBJ1-2, with D possibly being TRBD1 (5 bases). Germline V lookup: CDR1 SGDLS, CDR2 YYNGEE. The CDR3 loop spans 15 amino acids. V dropped 3 bases and J dropped 5 bases, with 17 bases sitting between them. CDR3 loop: CASSERPGLSYGYTF. The CDR3 nucleotides are TGTGCCAGCAGCGAGAGGCCGGGACTGAGTTATGGCTACACCTTC.

The chain is built from TRBV3-1 (or the pseudogene TRBV3-2) and TRBJ2-5, with 10 bases lining up with TRBD1. V shed 6 bases and J 5 bases; nucleotides not matched to a gene: 15. Germline CDR1 reads LGHDT; CDR2 reads YNNKEL (reference sequence). The CDR3 length is 17 residues. CDR3 sequence: CASRPPGTGAPGETQYF. The CDR3, as DNA: TGTGCCAGCAGACCCCCCGGGACAGGGGCTCCGGGGGAGACCCAGTACTTC.

V is TRBV27 and J is TRBJ2-7; D possibly corresponds to TRBD2 (5 bases). Per germline, CDR1 MNHEY and CDR2 SMNVEV (reference sequence). V was cut by 0 bases and J by 3 bases, with 15 bases left in between. This CDR3 region has 16 residues. The CDR3 protein is CASSLSVGKLLYEQYF. DNA of the CDR3: TGTGCCAGCAGTTTATCTGTCGGGAAGCTACTCTACGAGCAGTACTTC.

This clone was seen a few times. V is TRBV7-6 and J is TRBJ2-7; TRBD1 agrees at 7 bases. Losses at the gene ends were 3 bases for V and 4 bases for J; bases not matched to a gene: 9. Germline CDR1 and CDR2: SGHVS and FNYEAQ. There are 15 residues in the CDR3. The CDR3: CASSFRRDRAYEQYF. The DNA of the CDR3 is TGTGCCAGCAGCTTTCGCCGAGACAGGGCATACGAGCAGTACTTC.

This sequence joins TRBV12-3 or TRBV12-4 and TRBJ2-7; D remains ambiguous. The CDR3 spans 13 residues. V gave up 4 bases and J gave up 3 bases, with 10 bases separating them. In DNA, the CDR3 is TGTGCCAGCAGTTCAGCCCTAGGCTACGAGCAGTACTTC. Protein: CASSSALGYEQYF.

This clone was detected only a few times. The chain joins TRBV5-1 to TRBJ1-6, with D perhaps matching TRBD1 (5 bases). CDR1 is SGHRS, CDR2 YFSETQ, per germline. The CDR3 contains 15 residues. V lost 0 bases and J lost 6, with 10 bases in between. The CDR3 loop reads CASSLVSGSNSPLHF. Written as DNA, the CDR3 is TGCGCCAGCAGCTTGGTCTCAGGGTCTAATTCACCCCTCCACTTT.

Written as DNA, the CDR3 is TGTGCCAGCAGCCGGCGGGGGGCCTCGAATTTTGACACTGAAGCTTTCTTT. As protein: CASSRRGASNFDTEAFF. The V call is TRBV3-1 (or the pseudogene TRBV3-2), the J call TRBJ1-1; a possible D gene is TRBD1 (6 bases). Trimming cost V 4 bases and J 3 bases, with 21 bases left between them. Germline V gene sequence: CDR1 LGHDT, CDR2 YNNKEL (reference sequence). CDR3 length: 17 residues.

The gene calls are TRBV6-5 and TRBJ2-7; TRBD1 aligns across 7 bases. This CDR3 has 14 residues. J lost 3 bases, V lost 6 bases, and 8 bases had no gene match. CDR1 is MNHEY and CDR2 is SVGAGI in the germline V gene. The DNA for the CDR3 is TGTGCCAGCAGACCCCAGGGGGACGTCTACGAGCAGTACTTC. Encoded protein: CASRPQGDVYEQYF.

The rearrangement joins TRBV27 to TRBJ2-7; 11 nucleotides align to TRBD2. The junction had 11 bases not matched to a gene; V was cut back by 6 bases and J by 7 bases. The CDR3 sequence is 15 residues long. The germline CDR1 and CDR2 sequences are MNHEY and SMNVEV (reference sequence). The CDR3 sequence is CASSYSGTSGQEQYF. CDR3 bases: TGTGCCAGCAGCTATTCCGGGACTAGCGGACAGGAGCAGTACTTC.

The rearrangement uses TRBV11-2 and TRBJ1-5; no firm D call. The V end was cut by 3 bases, the J end by 3 bases, with 15 bases between. The length of the CDR3 is 16 residues. From germline, CDR1 is SGHAT and CDR2 FQNNGV. In DNA form, the CDR3 reads TGTGCCAGCAGCTTGGGGTTACTAGGCATCAATCAGCCCCAGCATTTT. Translated, it gives CASSLGLLGINQPQHF. The variable domain in full, with the rest retrieved from reference TRBV11-2 and TRBJ1-5, is EAGVAQSPRYKIIEKRQSVAFWCNPISGHATLYWYQQILGQGPKLLIQFQNNGVVDDSQLPKDRFSAERLKGVDSTLKIQPAKLEDSAVYLCASSLGLLGINQPQHFGDGTRLSIL.

The chain carries TRBV28 and TRBJ1-2; D is unclear. The CDR3 contains 11 residues. Germline V gene lookup returns CDR1 MDHEN and CDR2 SYDVKM. Trimming stripped 5 bases from V and 4 bases from J, with 5 bases between. CDR3 in DNA: TGTGCCAGCAGTCCAATCTATGGCTACACCTTC. It translates to CASSPIYGYTF.

The chain recombines TRBV19 with TRBJ1-5, with TRBD1 identical over 8 bases. V was pared by 0 bases and J by 4 bases, with 8 bases of the junction left unmatched. The CDR3 totals 17 residues. Germline CDR1 LNHDA, CDR2 SQIVND (reference sequence). CDR3 amino acids: CASSIDARGRTNQPQHF. CDR3 nucleotide sequence: TGTGCCAGTAGTATAGATGCCAGGGGGCGGACTAATCAGCCCCAGCATTTT.

This chain links TRBV6-5 with TRBJ1-5; TRBD1 matches at 9 bases. CDR1 and CDR2 (germline): MNHEY, SVGAGI. V lost 8 bases to trimming and J lost 3 bases; unmatched junction nucleotides: 8. The CDR3 consists of 15 residues. The CDR3 DNA sequence: TGTGCCAGCCGATTCACAGGGGGCCCCAATCAGCCCCAGCATTTT. Its translation is CASRFTGGPNQPQHF.

This chain links TRBV19 with TRBJ1-4, with D possibly being TRBD1 (5 bases). Germline-derived CDR1 and CDR2 are LNHDA and SQIVND (reference sequence). V lost 1 base and J 7 bases, leaving 10 bases between the germline ends. The CDR3 runs 14 residues. The CDR3 region is CASSIGGRVEKLFF. The CDR3 DNA follows: TGTGCCAGTAGTATAGGGGGCCGGGTTGAAAAACTGTTTTTT.

The rearrangement joins TRBV7-8 to TRBJ2-3; 7 positions match TRBD2. The CDR3 has 18 amino acids. Per the germline V gene, CDR1 is SGHVS and CDR2 is FQNEAQ. Trimming cost V 3 bases and J 2 bases; bases outside gene matches: 14. CDR3 residues: CASSFLKWSGIDTDTQYF. DNA of the CDR3: TGTGCCAGCAGCTTTCTTAAATGGAGCGGGATTGACACAGATACGCAGTATTTT.

The rearrangement joins TRBV7-2 to TRBJ2-7, with D unclear. Germline V lookup: CDR1 SGHTA, CDR2 FQGNSA. The CDR3 is made up of 15 amino acids. The V gene lost 1 base and the J gene lost 7 bases, with 17 bases spanning the gap. The CDR3 sequence: CASSLVPLASREQYF. CDR3 sequence (DNA): TGTGCCAGCAGCTTAGTACCCCTCGCCTCTCGGGAGCAGTACTTC.

V usage is TRBV7-9 and J usage is TRBJ1-4; 8 bases align to TRBD1. The CDR3 runs to 17 residues. The V gene end was trimmed by 8 bases and the J gene end by 0 bases; junction bases not matched to a gene: 11. CDR1 and CDR2 (germline): SEHNR, FQNEAQ (reference sequence). This CDR3 is CASRPGGVAPTNEKLFF. The CDR3 region has the DNA TGTGCCAGCCGTCCAGGGGGCGTTGCCCCAACTAATGAAAAACTGTTTTTT.